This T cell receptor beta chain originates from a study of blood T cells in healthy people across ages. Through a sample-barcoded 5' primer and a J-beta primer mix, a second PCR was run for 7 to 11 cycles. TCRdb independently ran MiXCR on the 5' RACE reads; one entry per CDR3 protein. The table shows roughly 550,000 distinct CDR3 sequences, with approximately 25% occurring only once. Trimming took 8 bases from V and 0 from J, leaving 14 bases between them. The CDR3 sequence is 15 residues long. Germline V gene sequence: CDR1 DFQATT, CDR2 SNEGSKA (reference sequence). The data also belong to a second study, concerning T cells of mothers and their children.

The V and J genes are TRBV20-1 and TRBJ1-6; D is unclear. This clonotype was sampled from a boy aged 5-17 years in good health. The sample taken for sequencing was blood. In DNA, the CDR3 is TGCAGTCTAGAAGACGGAAGCTCCTATAATTCACCCCTCCACTTT. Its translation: CSLEDGSSYNSPLHF.